This TCR beta chain was profiled in a study of shared clonotypes between healthy human individuals. The overall study: The plates for each donor numbered three CD4 naive, three CD4 memory, two CD8 naive and one CD8 memory. Whole-study results and caveats: Some clonotypes were shared by all four sorted-subset donors, while others were not shared. The non-shared ones had lower generation probabilities than the shared ones. The study found approximately 5% of naive CD4 clonotypes shared across several donors.

This clone appeared once. Its antigen is still unknown. Everyone who donated was a Caucasian adult who lived in Nashville, Tennessee. Germline assignment: CDR1 SGHNT and CDR2 YYREEE (reference sequence). The CDR3 has 14 amino acids. With 2 bases clipped from V and 3 bases from J, the junction kept 4 bases outside the gene matches. This table comes from immunoSEQ multiplex PCR, and its TCRdb copy is limited to in-frame clones, with some not included. Among over 850,000 clones listed, about 84% were seen once. Sequencing used memory CD4+ T cells from PBMCs. Subset given: CD45RA-negative fraction. V usage is TRBV5-4 and J usage is TRBJ2-5, with 7 bases aligning to TRBD2. This TCR was sampled from a man younger than 35 in good health. Some clones in this sample may be carry-over from other donors' samples. The CDR3 is CASSFRAGEETQYF. CDR3 in DNA: TGTGCCAGCAGCTTCCGGGCGGGAGAAGAGACCCAGTACTTC.